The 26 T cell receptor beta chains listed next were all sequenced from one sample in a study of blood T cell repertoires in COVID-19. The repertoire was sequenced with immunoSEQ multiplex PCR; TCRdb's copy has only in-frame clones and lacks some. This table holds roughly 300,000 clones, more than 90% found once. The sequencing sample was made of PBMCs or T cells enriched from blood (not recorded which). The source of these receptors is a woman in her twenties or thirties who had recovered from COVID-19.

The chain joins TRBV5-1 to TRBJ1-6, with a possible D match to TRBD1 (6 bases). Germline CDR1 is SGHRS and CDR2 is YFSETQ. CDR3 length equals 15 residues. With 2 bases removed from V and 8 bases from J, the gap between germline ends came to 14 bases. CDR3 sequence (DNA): TGCGCCAGCAGCTTACAGGGAGATTGGTATTCACCCCTCCACTTT. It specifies CASSLQGDWYSPLHF. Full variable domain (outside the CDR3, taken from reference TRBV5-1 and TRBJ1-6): KAGVTQTPRYLIKTRGQQVTLSCSPISGHRSVSWYQQTPGQGLQFLFEYFSETQRNKGNFPGRFSGRQFSNSRSEMNVSTLELGDSALYLCASSLQGDWYSPLHFGNGTRLTVT.

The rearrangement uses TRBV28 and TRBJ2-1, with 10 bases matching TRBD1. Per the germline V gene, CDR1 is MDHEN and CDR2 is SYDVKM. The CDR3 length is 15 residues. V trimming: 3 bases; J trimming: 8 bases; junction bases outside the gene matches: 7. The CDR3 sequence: CASSFRQGAKDEQFF. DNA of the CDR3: TGTGCCAGCAGTTTTCGACAGGGGGCAAAGGATGAGCAGTTCTTC.

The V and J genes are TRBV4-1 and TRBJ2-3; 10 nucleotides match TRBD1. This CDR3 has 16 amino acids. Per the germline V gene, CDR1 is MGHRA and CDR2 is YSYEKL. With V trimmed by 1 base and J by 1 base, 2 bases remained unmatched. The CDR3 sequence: CASSQGQGAGTDTQYF. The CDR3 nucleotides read TGCGCCAGCAGCCAAGGACAGGGGGCCGGCACAGATACGCAGTATTTT.

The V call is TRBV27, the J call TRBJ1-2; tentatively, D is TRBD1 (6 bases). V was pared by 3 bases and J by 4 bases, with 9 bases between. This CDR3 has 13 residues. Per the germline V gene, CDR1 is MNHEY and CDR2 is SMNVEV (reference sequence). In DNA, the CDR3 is TGTGCCAGCAGTTTCGGGGGGGCCTATGGCTACACCTTC. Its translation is CASSFGGAYGYTF.

The CDR3 spells CASSLSGRSSGWADTQYF. Written as DNA, the CDR3 is TGTGCCAGCAGTTTATCGGGTCGGTCTAGCGGGTGGGCAGATACGCAGTATTTT. V and J are TRBV28 and TRBJ2-3; TRBD2 agrees at 8 bases. J was trimmed by 4 bases and V by 1 base; bases with no gene match: 13. The CDR3 loop spans 18 amino acids. CDR1 MDHEN and CDR2 SYDVKM come from the germline V gene.

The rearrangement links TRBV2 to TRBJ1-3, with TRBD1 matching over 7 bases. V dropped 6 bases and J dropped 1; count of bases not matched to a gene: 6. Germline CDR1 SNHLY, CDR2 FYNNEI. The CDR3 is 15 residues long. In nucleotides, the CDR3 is TGTGCCAGCAGACGACAGGGAGGATCTGGAAACACCATATATTTT. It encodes CASRRQGGSGNTIYF.

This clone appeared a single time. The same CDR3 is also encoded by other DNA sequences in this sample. The DNA for the CDR3 is TGTGCCAGCAGCCCCGGGAGCTCTGGAAACACCATATATTTT. It codes for CASSPGSSGNTIYF. The V and J genes are TRBV7-3 and TRBJ1-3; no definite D call. Germline V gives CDR1 SGHTA, CDR2 FQGTGA. CDR3 size: 14 residues. Between the trimmed V and J ends, which lost 5 bases and 0 bases, there was a span of 8 bases.

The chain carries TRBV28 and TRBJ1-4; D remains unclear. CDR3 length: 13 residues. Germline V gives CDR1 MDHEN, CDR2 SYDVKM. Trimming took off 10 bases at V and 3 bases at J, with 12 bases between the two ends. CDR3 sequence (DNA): TGTGCCACCACTTTCGGGTCTAATGAAAAACTGTTTTTT. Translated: CATTFGSNEKLFF.

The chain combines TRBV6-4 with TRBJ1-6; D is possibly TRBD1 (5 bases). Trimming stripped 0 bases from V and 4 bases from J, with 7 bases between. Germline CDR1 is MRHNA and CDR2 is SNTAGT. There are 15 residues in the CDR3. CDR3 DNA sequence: TGTGCCAGCAGTGACTCCTCAGGGTATAATTCACCCCTCCACTTT. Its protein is CASSDSSGYNSPLHF.

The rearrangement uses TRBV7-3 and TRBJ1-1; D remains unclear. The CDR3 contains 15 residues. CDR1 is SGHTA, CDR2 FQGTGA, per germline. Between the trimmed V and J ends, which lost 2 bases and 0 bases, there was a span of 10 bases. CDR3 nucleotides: TGTGCCAGCAGCTTATCCGCGGGCCTGAACACTGAAGCTTTCTTT. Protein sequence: CASSLSAGLNTEAFF.

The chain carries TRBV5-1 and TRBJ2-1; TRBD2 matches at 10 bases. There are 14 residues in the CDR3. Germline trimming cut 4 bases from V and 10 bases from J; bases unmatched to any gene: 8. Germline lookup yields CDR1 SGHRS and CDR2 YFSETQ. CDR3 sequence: CASSPPLAGAEQFF. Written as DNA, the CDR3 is TGCGCCAGCAGCCCCCCGCTAGCGGGGGCCGAGCAGTTCTTC.

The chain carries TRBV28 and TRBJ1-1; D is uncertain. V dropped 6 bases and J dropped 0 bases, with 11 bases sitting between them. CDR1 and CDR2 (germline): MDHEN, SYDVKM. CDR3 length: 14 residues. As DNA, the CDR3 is TGTGCCAGCAGCCGAGCGCGGCTGAACACTGAAGCTTTCTTT. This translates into CASSRARLNTEAFF.

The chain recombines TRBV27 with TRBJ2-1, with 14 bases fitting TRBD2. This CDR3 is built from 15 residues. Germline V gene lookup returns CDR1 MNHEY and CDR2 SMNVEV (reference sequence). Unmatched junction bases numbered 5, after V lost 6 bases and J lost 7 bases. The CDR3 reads CASRPTSGRANEQFF. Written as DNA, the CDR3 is TGTGCCAGCAGGCCGACTAGCGGGAGGGCTAATGAGCAGTTCTTC.

CDR3 nucleotides: TGCGCCAGCAGCCAAGAGGGCAGTTCCTACGAGCAGTACTTC. Its protein is CASSQEGSSYEQYF. The chain combines TRBV4-1 with TRBJ2-7, with no clear D. V was clipped by 0 bases and J by 1 base, with 7 bases between them. Germline assignment: CDR1 MGHRA and CDR2 YSYEKL. The CDR3 covers 14 residues.

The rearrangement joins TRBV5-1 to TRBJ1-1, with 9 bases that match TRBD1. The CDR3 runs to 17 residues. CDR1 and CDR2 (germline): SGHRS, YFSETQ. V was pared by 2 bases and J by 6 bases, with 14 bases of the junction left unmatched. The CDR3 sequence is CASSFARPGQGNSEAFF. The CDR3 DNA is TGCGCCAGCAGCTTTGCCCGACCCGGACAGGGGAATTCTGAAGCTTTCTTT.

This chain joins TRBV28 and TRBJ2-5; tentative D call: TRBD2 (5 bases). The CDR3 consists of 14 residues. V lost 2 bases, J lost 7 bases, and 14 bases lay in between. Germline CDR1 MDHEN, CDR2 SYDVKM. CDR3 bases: TGTGCCAGCAGTTTACCCGGAAGGGCGGGGACCCAGTACTTC. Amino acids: CASSLPGRAGTQYF.

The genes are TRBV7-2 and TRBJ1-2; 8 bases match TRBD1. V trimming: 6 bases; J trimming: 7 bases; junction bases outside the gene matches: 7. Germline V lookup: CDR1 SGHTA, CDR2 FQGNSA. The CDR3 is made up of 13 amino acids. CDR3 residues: CASRKNTGGGYTF. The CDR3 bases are TGTGCCAGCAGAAAAAACACAGGGGGTGGCTACACCTTC.

The CDR3 sequence is CASSPPGTVNTGELFF. CDR3 DNA: TGTGCCAGCAGCCCTCCCGGGACAGTTAACACCGGGGAGCTGTTTTTT. The chain has TRBV7-9 and TRBJ2-2; 7 bases align to TRBD1. The ends lost 5 bases at V and 2 bases at J; junction bases unmatched: 8. CDR1 SEHNR and CDR2 FQNEAQ come from the germline V gene (reference sequence). This CDR3 has 16 amino acids.

CDR3 in DNA: TGTGCCAGCTCACCTCCCGTAAGAGGAGCTTTCTTT. Its translation is CASSPPVRGAFF. The chain employs TRBV18 and TRBJ1-1; D not certain. V was clipped by 3 bases and J by 10 bases, with 12 bases between them. The germline gives CDR1 KGHSH, CDR2 LQKENI. There are 12 residues in the CDR3.

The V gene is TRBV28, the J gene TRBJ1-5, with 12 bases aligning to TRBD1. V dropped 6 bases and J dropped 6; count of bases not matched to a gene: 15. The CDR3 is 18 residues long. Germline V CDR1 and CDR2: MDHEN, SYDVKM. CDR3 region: CASRTTYLGTGGSQPQHF. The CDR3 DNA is TGTGCCAGCAGGACTACCTATCTAGGGACAGGGGGCAGTCAGCCCCAGCATTTT. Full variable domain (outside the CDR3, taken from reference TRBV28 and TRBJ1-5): DVKVTQSSRYLVKRTGEKVFLECVQDMDHENMFWYRQDPGLGLRLIYFSYDVKMKEKGDIPEGYSVSREKKERFSLILESASTNQTSMYLCASRTTYLGTGGSQPQHFGDGTRLSIL.

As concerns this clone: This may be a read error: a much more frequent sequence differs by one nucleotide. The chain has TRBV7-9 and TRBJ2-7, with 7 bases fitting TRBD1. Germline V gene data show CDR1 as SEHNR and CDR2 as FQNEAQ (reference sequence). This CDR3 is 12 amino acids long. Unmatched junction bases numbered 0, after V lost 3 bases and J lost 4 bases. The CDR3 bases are TGTGCCAGCAGCTTGACAGGGTACGAGCAGTACTTC. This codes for CASSLTGYEQYF.

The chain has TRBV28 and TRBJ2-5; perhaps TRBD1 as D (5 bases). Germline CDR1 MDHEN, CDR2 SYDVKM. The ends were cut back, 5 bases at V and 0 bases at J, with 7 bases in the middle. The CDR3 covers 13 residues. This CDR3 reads CASSTGDQETQYF. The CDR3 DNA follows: TGTGCCAGCAGTACAGGAGACCAAGAGACCCAGTACTTC.

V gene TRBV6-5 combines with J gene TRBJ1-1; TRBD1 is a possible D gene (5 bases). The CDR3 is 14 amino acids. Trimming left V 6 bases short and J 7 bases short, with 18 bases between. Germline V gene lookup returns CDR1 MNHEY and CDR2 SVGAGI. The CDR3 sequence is CASSHRGAGFEAFF. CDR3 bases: TGTGCCAGCAGCCACCGAGGGGCGGGATTTGAAGCTTTCTTT.

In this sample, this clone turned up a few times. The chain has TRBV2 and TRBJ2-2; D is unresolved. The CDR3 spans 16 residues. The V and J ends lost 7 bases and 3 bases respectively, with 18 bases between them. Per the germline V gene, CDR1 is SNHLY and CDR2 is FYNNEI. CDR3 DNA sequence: TGTGCCAGCACGATCTTTTCGACACCCGACACCGGGGAGCTGTTTTTT. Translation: CASTIFSTPDTGELFF.

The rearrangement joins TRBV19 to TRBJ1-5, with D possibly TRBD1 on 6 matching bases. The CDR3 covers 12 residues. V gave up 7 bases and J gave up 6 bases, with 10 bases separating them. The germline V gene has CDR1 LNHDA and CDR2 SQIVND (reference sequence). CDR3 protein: CASKQGSQPQHF. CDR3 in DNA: TGTGCCAGTAAGCAGGGGTCTCAGCCCCAGCATTTT.

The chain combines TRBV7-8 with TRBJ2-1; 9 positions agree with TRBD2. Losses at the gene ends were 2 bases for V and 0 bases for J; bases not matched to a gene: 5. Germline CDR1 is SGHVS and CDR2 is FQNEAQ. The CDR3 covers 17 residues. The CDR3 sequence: CASSLSISGSSYNEQFF. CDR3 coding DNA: TGTGCCAGCAGCTTATCCATTAGCGGGAGCTCCTACAATGAGCAGTTCTTC.